Following are 19 T cell receptor beta chains from one sample sequenced in a study of cytomegalovirus exposure and HLA in healthy donors. Both 60 Vbeta primers and 13 Jbeta primers went into the PCR. The method was immunoSEQ multiplex PCR; TCRdb's version includes in-frame clones alone and lacks a portion of them. The sample consists of around 150,000 clones, more than 60% of them appearing once. The specimen was PBMCs. These receptors all stem from a woman aged 30 to 39 in good health and CMV-seronegative.

The rearrangement links TRBV6-6 to TRBJ1-1; D remains unclear. CDR1 MNHNY and CDR2 SVGAGI come from the germline V gene (reference sequence). The V gene lost 7 bases and the J gene lost 3 bases, with 15 bases spanning the gap. This CDR3 spans 14 amino acids. The CDR3 protein is CASTPRGGYTEAFF. CDR3 in DNA: TGTGCCAGCACTCCCCGGGGAGGATACACTGAAGCTTTCTTT.

The V and J genes are TRBV30 and TRBJ2-7; 7 bases line up with TRBD1. Per the germline V gene, CDR1 is GTSNPN and CDR2 is SVGIG (reference sequence). The trim removed 2 bases at V and 5 bases at J, leaving 6 bases unmatched. This CDR3 region has 13 residues. The CDR3 region is CAWSSTGFNEQYF. CDR3 DNA: TGTGCCTGGAGTTCGACAGGGTTTAACGAGCAGTACTTC. The full variable domain, with the rest looked up from reference TRBV30 and TRBJ2-7, is SQTIHQWPATLVQPVGSPLSLECTVEGTSNPNLYWYRQAAGRGLQLLFYSVGIGQISSEVPQNLSASRPQDRQFILSSKKLLLSDSGFYLCAWSSTGFNEQYFGPGTRLTVT.

This sequence joins TRBV5-4 and TRBJ2-1, with D hard to call. The ends were cut back, 1 base at V and 8 bases at J, with 10 bases in the middle. CDR1 is SGHNT and CDR2 is YYREEE in the germline V gene (reference sequence). This CDR3 is 13 amino acids long. The CDR3 loop is CASSLWLEDEQFF. CDR3 bases: TGTGCCAGCAGCTTGTGGCTCGAGGATGAGCAGTTCTTC. Full variable domain (remainder filled in from reference TRBV5-4 and TRBJ2-1): ETGVTQSPTHLIKTRGQQVTLRCSSQSGHNTVSWYQQALGQGPQFIFQYYREEENGRGNFPPRFSGLQFPNYSSELNVNALELDDSALYLCASSLWLEDEQFFGPGTRLTVL.

V and J are TRBV18 and TRBJ1-1, with D perhaps TRBD1 (6 bases). Germline V CDR1 and CDR2: KGHSH, LQKENI. The V and J ends lost 0 bases and 7 bases respectively, with 15 bases between them. The CDR3 is 15 residues long. CDR3 residues: CASSPPNRVEGEAFF. The DNA for the CDR3 is TGTGCCAGCTCACCACCGAACAGGGTTGAAGGTGAAGCTTTCTTT.

V and J are TRBV7-8 and TRBJ2-1; D may be TRBD2 (5 bases). This CDR3 region has 13 residues. V lost 6 bases, J lost 2 bases, and 8 bases lay in between. Germline values: CDR1 SGHVS, CDR2 FQNEAQ. The CDR3 DNA reads as TGTGCCAGCAGTACTAGGACCTACAATGAGCAGTTCTTC. This sequence encodes CASSTRTYNEQFF. Based on the CDR3 plus reference TRBV7-8 and TRBJ2-1, the full variable domain is GAGVSQSPRYKVAKRGQDVALRCDPISGHVSLFWYQQALGQGPEFLTYFQNEAQLDKSGLPSDRFFAERPEGSVSTLKIQRTQQEDSAVYLCASSTRTYNEQFFGPGTRLTVL.

The chain uses TRBV27 and TRBJ1-1, with D possibly being TRBD1 (5 bases). CDR3 length: 14 residues. Trimming left V 6 bases short and J 4 bases short, with 15 bases between. Germline V gives CDR1 MNHEY, CDR2 SMNVEV (reference sequence). As DNA, the CDR3 is TGTGCCAGCAGCCCAGGGTGGGGAGGCACTGAAGCTTTCTTT. It specifies CASSPGWGGTEAFF.

Concerning this clone itself: At one boundary the junction diverges from the germline segment, which might be a read error. In DNA, the CDR3 is TGTGCTAGCAGCTTAGGAACGGGCCAGACTAGCGGGGAGACCCAGTACTTC. Protein sequence: CASSLGTGQTSGETQYF. This chain joins TRBV7-7 and TRBJ2-5; 10 bases are a match to TRBD2. Germline-derived CDR1 and CDR2 are SSHAT and FNYEAQ (reference sequence). This CDR3 has 17 amino acids.

A few counts support this clone. The chain combines TRBV11-2 with TRBJ2-2; D gene unclear. The germline CDR1 and CDR2 sequences are SGHAT and FQNNGV. V lost 3 bases to trimming and J lost 2 bases, with 4 bases between them. This CDR3 spans 13 amino acids. The CDR3 loop reads CASSLSNTGELFF. The CDR3 nucleotides are TGTGCCAGCAGCTTGAGTAACACCGGGGAGCTGTTTTTT.

This clone was recorded only once. The V gene is TRBV5-1, the J gene TRBJ2-3; 8 bases agree with TRBD2. The V segment lost 0 bases and the J segment 2 bases; nucleotides outside the gene matches: 5. Germline values: CDR1 SGHRS, CDR2 YFSETQ. The length of the CDR3 is 16 residues. CDR3 sequence (DNA): TGCGCCAGCAGCTTGGGTGCGGGGGGATACACAGATACGCAGTATTTT. Amino acid sequence: CASSLGAGGYTDTQYF. Full variable domain (missing parts from reference TRBV5-1 and TRBJ2-3): KAGVTQTPRYLIKTRGQQVTLSCSPISGHRSVSWYQQTPGQGLQFLFEYFSETQRNKGNFPGRFSGRQFSNSRSEMNVSTLELGDSALYLCASSLGAGGYTDTQYFGPGTRLTVL.

The chain combines TRBV4-2 with TRBJ1-6; 8 bases are a match to TRBD1. CDR1 is LGHNA and CDR2 is YNFKEQ in the germline V gene. V dropped 0 bases and J dropped 10; count of bases not matched to a gene: 8. The CDR3 loop spans 16 amino acids. CDR3 nucleotide sequence: TGTGCCAGCAGCCAAGATCTGCAGGGGGCTTACTCACCCCTCCACTTT. Translation: CASSQDLQGAYSPLHF.

The chain carries TRBV30 and TRBJ2-4; tentatively, D is TRBD1 (6 bases). Germline lookup yields CDR1 GTSNPN and CDR2 SVGIG (reference sequence). Trimming stripped 3 bases from V and 7 bases from J, with 13 bases between. The CDR3 consists of 13 residues. The CDR3 sequence is CAWSTGLGNIQYF. In DNA, the CDR3 is TGTGCCTGGAGCACAGGGCTGGGGAACATTCAGTACTTC.

The chain joins TRBV6-5 to TRBJ1-1, with a weak D call TRBD1 (5 bases). Germline assignment: CDR1 MNHEY and CDR2 SVGAGI. The germline V and J ends were trimmed by 6 bases and 6 bases, with 14 bases remaining between them. The CDR3 covers 13 residues. In DNA, the CDR3 is TGTGCCAGCAGGTGGTCGGGGGACCCTGAAGCTTTCTTT. Its protein is CASRWSGDPEAFF.

The table lists this clone with a few counts. This rearrangement joins TRBV27 to TRBJ2-7, with 7 bases that match TRBD1. This CDR3 is 18 amino acids long. Trimming took 6 bases from V and 1 from J; bases not matched to a gene: 18. The germline V gene has CDR1 MNHEY and CDR2 SMNVEV (reference sequence). CDR3 region: CASRKGWFGTGASYEQYF. The CDR3, as DNA: TGTGCCAGCAGAAAAGGGTGGTTTGGAACAGGGGCGTCCTACGAGCAGTACTTC.

The V gene is TRBV5-1, the J gene TRBJ1-4, with 9 bases that match TRBD1. The V gene end was trimmed by 0 bases and the J gene end by 5 bases; junction bases not matched to a gene: 2. There are 15 residues in the CDR3. Looked up from germline, CDR1 is SGHRS and CDR2 is YFSETQ. The CDR3 spells CASSLGGQGNEKLFF. CDR3 bases: TGCGCCAGCAGCTTGGGGGGACAGGGCAATGAAAAACTGTTTTTT. The entire variable domain, with the rest obtained from reference TRBV5-1 and TRBJ1-4, is as follows: KAGVTQTPRYLIKTRGQQVTLSCSPISGHRSVSWYQQTPGQGLQFLFEYFSETQRNKGNFPGRFSGRQFSNSRSEMNVSTLELGDSALYLCASSLGGQGNEKLFFGSGTQLSVL.

There are a few counts of this clone. This sequence joins TRBV6-6 and TRBJ2-1; TRBD2 agrees at 11 bases. The CDR3 contains 16 residues. Per the germline V gene, CDR1 is MNHNY and CDR2 is SVGAGI (reference sequence). V lost 6 bases, J lost 8 bases, and 12 bases stayed unmatched. The CDR3 region has the DNA TGTGCCAGCAGACCCCAACTAGCGGGGGATGCCGATGAGCAGTTCTTC. This translates into CASRPQLAGDADEQFF.

The V call is TRBV5-4, the J call TRBJ1-5; 7 bases are shared with TRBD1. Per germline, CDR1 SGHNT and CDR2 YYREEE (reference sequence). V was pared by 3 bases and J by 2 bases, with 2 bases of the junction left unmatched. The CDR3 contains 14 residues. The CDR3, as DNA: TGTGCCAGCAGCTCTGGGACAGGCAATCAGCCCCAGCATTTT. Its translation is CASSSGTGNQPQHF.

The V call is TRBV9, the J call TRBJ1-2; 9 nucleotides align to TRBD1. The germline V gene encodes CDR1 SGDLS and CDR2 YYNGEE. V gave up 4 bases and J gave up 4 bases; unmatched junction bases: 11. CDR3 size: 16 residues. The CDR3 sequence: CASSKAGTGIGYGYTF. The DNA of the CDR3 is TGTGCCAGCAGCAAAGCCGGGACAGGGATAGGCTATGGCTACACCTTC.

The genes are TRBV10-3 and TRBJ1-5, with TRBD1 matching over 7 bases. This CDR3 contains 13 residues. CDR1 ENHRY and CDR2 SYGVKD come from the germline V gene. V lost 6 bases and J lost 9; bases outside the gene matches: 8. CDR3 residues: CAIRKDRELPQHF. The CDR3 nucleotides read TGTGCCATCAGAAAAGACAGGGAGTTGCCCCAGCATTTT.

CDR3 bases: TGTGCCAGCAGCGCCCACAGGAACACTGAAGCTTTCTTT. Protein: CASSAHRNTEAFF. The chain recombines TRBV9 with TRBJ1-1; no clear D gene. Germline V CDR1 and CDR2: SGDLS, YYNGEE. Trimming stripped 3 bases from V and 1 base from J, with 7 bases between. The CDR3 covers 13 residues.